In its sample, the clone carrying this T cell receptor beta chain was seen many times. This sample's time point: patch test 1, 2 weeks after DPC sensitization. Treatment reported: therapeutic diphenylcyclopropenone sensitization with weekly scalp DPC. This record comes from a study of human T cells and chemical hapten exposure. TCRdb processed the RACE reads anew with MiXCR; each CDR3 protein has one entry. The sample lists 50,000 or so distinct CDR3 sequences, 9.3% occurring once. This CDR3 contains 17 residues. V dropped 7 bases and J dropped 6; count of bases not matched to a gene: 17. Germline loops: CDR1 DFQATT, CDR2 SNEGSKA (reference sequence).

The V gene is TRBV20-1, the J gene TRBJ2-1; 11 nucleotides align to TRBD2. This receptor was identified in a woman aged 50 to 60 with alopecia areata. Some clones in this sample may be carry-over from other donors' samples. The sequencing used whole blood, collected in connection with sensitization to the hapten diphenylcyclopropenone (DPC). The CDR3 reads CSGSKWDSGRARNEQFF. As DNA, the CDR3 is TGCAGTGGATCTAAATGGGATAGCGGGAGGGCTCGCAATGAGCAGTTCTTC.